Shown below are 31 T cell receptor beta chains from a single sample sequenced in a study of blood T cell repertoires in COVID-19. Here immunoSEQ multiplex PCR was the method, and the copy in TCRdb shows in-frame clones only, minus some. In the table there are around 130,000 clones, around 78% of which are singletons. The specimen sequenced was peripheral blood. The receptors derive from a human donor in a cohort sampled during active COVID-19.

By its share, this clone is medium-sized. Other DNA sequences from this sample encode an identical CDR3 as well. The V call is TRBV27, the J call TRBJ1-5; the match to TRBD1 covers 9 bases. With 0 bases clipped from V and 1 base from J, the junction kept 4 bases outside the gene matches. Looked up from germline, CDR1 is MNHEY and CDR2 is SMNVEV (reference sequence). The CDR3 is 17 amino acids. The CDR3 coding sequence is TGTGCCAGCAGTTTATCGGCGGGACAGGGAAGCAATCAGCCCCAGCATTTT. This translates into CASSLSAGQGSNQPQHF.

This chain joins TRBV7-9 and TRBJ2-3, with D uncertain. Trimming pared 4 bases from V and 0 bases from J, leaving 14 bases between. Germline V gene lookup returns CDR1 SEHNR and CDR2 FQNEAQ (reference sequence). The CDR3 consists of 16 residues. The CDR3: CASSSNFISSTDTQYF. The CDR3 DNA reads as TGTGCCAGCAGCTCAAATTTTATTAGTAGCACAGATACGCAGTATTTT. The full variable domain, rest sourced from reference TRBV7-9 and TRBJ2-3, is DTGVSQNPRHKITKRGQNVTFRCDPISEHNRLYWYRQTLGQGPEFLTYFQNEAQLEKSRLLSDRFSAERPKGSFSTLEIQRTEQGDSAMYLCASSSNFISSTDTQYFGPGTRLTVL.

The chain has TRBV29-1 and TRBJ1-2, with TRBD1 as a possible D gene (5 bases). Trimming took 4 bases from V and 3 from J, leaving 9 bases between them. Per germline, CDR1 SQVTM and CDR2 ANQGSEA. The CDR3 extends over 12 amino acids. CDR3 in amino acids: CSVGGTDYGYTF. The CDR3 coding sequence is TGCAGCGTTGGAGGGACTGACTATGGCTACACCTTC. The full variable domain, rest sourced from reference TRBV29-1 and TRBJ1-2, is SAVISQKPSRDICQRGTSLTIQCQVDSQVTMMFWYRQQPGQSLTLIATANQGSEATYESGFVIDKFPISRPNLTFSTLTVSNMSPEDSSIYLCSVGGTDYGYTFGSGTRLTVV.

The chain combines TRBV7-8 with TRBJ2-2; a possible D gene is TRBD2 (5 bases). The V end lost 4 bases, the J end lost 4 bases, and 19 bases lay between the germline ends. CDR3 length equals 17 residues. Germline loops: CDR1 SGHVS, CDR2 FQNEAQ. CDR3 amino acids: CASSSHPEGRFTGELFF. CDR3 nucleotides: TGTGCCAGCAGCTCCCATCCAGAGGGCCGGTTCACCGGGGAGCTGTTTTTT.

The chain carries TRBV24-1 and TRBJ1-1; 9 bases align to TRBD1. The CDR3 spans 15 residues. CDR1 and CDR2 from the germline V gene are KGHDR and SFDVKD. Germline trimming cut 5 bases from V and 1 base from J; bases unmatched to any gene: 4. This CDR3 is CATSGGGQGNTEAFF. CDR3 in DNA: TGTGCCACCAGTGGGGGGGGACAGGGGAACACTGAAGCTTTCTTT.

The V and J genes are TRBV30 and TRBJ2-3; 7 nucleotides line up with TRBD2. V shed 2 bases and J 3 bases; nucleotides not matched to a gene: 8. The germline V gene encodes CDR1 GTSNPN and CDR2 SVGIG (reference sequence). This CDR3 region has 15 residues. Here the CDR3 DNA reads TGTGCCTGGAGTAAGACAACGGGACTAACAGATACGCAGTATTTT. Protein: CAWSKTTGLTDTQYF.

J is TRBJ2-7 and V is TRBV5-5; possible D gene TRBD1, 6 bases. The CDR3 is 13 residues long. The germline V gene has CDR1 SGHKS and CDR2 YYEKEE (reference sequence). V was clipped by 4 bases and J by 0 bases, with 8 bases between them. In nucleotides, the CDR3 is TGTGCCAGCAGCAGGACAGACTCCTACGAGCAGTACTTC. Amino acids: CASSRTDSYEQYF. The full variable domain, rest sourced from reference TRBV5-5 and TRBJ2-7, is DAGVTQSPTHLIKTRGQQVTLRCSPISGHKSVSWYQQVLGQGPQFIFQYYEKEERGRGNFPDRFSARQFPNYSSELNVNALLLGDSALYLCASSRTDSYEQYFGPGTRLTVT.

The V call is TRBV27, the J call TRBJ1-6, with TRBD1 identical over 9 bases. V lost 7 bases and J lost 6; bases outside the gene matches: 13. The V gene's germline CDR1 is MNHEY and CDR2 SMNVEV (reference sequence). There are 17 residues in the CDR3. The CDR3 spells CASTSGTGPSVNSPLHF. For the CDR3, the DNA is TGTGCCAGCACATCCGGGACAGGGCCCTCCGTTAATTCACCCCTCCACTTT.

CDR3 sequence (DNA): TGTGCCTGGAGTGTGGGAAGCGGGGGAAGCACAGATACGCAGTATTTT. Translation gives CAWSVGSGGSTDTQYF. The chain is built from TRBV30 and TRBJ2-3; TRBD2 matches 8 bases. The J segment lost 0 bases and the V segment lost 0 bases, leaving 5 bases of the junction unmatched. Germline values: CDR1 GTSNPN, CDR2 SVGIG (reference sequence). This CDR3 region has 16 residues.

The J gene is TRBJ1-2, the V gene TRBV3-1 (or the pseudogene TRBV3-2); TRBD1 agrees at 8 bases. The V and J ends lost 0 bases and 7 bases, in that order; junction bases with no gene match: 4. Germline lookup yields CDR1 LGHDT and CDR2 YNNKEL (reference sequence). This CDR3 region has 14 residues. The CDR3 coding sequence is TGTGCCAGCAGCCAAGAAACAGGGGGAAGTGGCTACACCTTC. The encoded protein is CASSQETGGSGYTF.

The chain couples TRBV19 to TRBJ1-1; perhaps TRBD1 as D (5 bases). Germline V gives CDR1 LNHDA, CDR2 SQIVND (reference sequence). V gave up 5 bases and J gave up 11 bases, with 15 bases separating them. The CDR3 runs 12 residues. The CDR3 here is CASSPPRGVAFF. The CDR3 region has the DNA TGTGCCAGTAGTCCCCCCCGGGGGGTGGCTTTCTTT.

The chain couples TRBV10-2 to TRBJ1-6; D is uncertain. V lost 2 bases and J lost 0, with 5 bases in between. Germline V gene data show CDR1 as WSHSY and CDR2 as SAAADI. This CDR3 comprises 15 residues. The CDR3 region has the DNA TGCGCCAGCAGTGAGGAGGGCTCCTATAATTCACCCCTCCACTTT. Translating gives CASSEEGSYNSPLHF.

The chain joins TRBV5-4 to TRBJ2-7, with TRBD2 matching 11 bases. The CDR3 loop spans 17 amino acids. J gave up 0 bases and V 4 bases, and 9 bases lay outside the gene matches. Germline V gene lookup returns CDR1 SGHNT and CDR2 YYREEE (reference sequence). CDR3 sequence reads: CASSIPHSGGVSYEQYF. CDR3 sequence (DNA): TGTGCCAGCAGCATCCCCCATAGCGGGGGGGTCTCCTACGAGCAGTACTTC.

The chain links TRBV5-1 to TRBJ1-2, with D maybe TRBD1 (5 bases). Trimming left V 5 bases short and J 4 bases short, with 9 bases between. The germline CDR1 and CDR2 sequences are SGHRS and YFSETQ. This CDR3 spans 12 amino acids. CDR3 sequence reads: CASRAGPYGYTF. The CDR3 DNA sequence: TGCGCCAGCAGGGCAGGGCCCTATGGCTACACCTTC. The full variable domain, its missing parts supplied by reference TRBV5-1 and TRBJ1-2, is KAGVTQTPRYLIKTRGQQVTLSCSPISGHRSVSWYQQTPGQGLQFLFEYFSETQRNKGNFPGRFSGRQFSNSRSEMNVSTLELGDSALYLCASRAGPYGYTFGSGTRLTVV.

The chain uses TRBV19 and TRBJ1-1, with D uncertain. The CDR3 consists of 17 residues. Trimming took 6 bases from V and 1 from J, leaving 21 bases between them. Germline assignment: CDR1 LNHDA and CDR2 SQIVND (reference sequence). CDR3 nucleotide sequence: TGTGCCAGTAGCAACCCCCGCCTCAGCAGAGGGAACACTGAAGCTTTCTTT. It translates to CASSNPRLSRGNTEAFF.

The CDR3 loop reads CASSIDVEGAGEKLFF. The CDR3 DNA sequence: TGTGCCAGTAGTATAGACGTCGAGGGGGCCGGTGAAAAACTGTTTTTT. J is TRBJ1-4 and V is TRBV19; TRBD1 matches at 7 bases. The V segment lost 0 bases and the J segment 7 bases; nucleotides outside the gene matches: 8. In germline, CDR1 is LNHDA, CDR2 SQIVND (reference sequence). The length of the CDR3 is 16 residues.

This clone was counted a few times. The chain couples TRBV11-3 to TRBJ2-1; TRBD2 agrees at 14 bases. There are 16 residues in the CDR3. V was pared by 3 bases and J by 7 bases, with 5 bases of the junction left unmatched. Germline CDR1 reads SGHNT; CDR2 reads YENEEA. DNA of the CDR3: TGTGCCAGCAGCTTCGGACTAGCGGGGGGCTCTAATGAGCAGTTCTTC. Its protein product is CASSFGLAGGSNEQFF.

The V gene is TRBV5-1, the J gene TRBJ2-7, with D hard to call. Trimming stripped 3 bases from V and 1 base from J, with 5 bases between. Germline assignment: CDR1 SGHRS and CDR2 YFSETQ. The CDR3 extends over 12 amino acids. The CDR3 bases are TGCGCCAGCAGCTCTCGGTCCTACGAGCAGTACTTC. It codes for CASSSRSYEQYF. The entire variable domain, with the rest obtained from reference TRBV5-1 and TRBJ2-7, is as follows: KAGVTQTPRYLIKTRGQQVTLSCSPISGHRSVSWYQQTPGQGLQFLFEYFSETQRNKGNFPGRFSGRQFSNSRSEMNVSTLELGDSALYLCASSSRSYEQYFGPGTRLTVT.

CDR3 region: CASSTTGGADTQYF. As DNA, the CDR3 is TGTGCCAGTAGTACGACAGGGGGCGCAGATACGCAGTATTTT. The V call is TRBV19, the J call TRBJ2-3, with 10 positions matching TRBD1. Germline-derived CDR1 and CDR2 are LNHDA and SQIVND (reference sequence). V dropped 4 bases and J dropped 4; count of bases not matched to a gene: 2. This CDR3 is built from 14 residues.

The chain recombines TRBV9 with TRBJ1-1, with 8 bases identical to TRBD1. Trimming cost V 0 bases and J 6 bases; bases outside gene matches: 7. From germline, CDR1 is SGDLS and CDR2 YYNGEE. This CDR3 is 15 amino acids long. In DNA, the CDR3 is TGTGCCAGCAGCGTAGAAGGACAGGGATTTTCTGAAGCTTTCTTT. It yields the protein CASSVEGQGFSEAFF.

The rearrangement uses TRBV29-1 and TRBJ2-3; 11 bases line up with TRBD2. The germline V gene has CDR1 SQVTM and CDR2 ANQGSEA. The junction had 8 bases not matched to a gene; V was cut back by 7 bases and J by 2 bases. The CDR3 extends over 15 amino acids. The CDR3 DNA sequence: TGCAGCGCAAAACTAGCGGGGGAAAACACAGATACGCAGTATTTT. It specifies CSAKLAGENTDTQYF.

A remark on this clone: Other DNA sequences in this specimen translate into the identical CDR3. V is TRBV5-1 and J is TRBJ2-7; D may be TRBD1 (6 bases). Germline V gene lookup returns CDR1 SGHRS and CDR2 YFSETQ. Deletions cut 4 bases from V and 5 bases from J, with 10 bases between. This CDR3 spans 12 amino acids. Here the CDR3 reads CASSLPGDEQYF. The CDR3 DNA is TGCGCCAGCAGCCTTCCAGGGGACGAGCAGTACTTC.

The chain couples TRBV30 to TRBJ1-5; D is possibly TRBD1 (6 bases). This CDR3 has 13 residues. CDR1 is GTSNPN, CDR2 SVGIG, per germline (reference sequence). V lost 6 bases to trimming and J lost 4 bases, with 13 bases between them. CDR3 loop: CACGTGYNQPQHF. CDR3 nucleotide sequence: TGTGCCTGTGGAACAGGGTATAATCAGCCCCAGCATTTT.

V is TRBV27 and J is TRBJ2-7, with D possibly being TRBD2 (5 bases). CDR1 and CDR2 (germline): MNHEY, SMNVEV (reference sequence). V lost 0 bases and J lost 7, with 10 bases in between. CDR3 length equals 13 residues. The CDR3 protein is CASSLSGVGEQYF. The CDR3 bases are TGTGCCAGCAGTTTATCCGGGGTCGGGGAGCAGTACTTC.

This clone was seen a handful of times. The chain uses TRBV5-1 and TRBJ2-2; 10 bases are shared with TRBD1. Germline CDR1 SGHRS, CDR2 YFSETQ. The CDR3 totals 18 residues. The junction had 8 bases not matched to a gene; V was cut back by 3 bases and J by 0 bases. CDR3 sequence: CASSYPGQGVTNTGELFF. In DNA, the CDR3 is TGCGCCAGCAGCTATCCAGGACAGGGGGTAACGAACACCGGGGAGCTGTTTTTT. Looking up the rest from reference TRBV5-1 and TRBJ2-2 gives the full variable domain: KAGVTQTPRYLIKTRGQQVTLSCSPISGHRSVSWYQQTPGQGLQFLFEYFSETQRNKGNFPGRFSGRQFSNSRSEMNVSTLELGDSALYLCASSYPGQGVTNTGELFFGEGSRLTVL.

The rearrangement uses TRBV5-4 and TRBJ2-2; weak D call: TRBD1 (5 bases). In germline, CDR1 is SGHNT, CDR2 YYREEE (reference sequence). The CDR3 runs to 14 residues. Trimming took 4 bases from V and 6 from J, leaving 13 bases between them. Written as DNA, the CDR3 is TGTGCCAGCAGCCCCCGGCAGGGCGCCGGGGAGCTGTTTTTT. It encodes CASSPRQGAGELFF.

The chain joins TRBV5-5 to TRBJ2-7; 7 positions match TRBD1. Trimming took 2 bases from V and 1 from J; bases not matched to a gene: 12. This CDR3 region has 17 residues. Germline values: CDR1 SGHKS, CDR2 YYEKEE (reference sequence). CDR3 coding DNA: TGTGCCAGCAGCTTAGCCCTTCTCAGGGACAGTTCCTACGAGCAGTACTTC. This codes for CASSLALLRDSSYEQYF.

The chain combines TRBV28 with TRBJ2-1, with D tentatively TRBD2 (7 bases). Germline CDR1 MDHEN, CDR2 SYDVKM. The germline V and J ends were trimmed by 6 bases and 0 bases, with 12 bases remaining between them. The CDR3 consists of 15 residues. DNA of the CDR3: TGTGCCAGCAGGCGGGGGCCAAGCTCCTACAATGAGCAGTTCTTC. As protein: CASRRGPSSYNEQFF.

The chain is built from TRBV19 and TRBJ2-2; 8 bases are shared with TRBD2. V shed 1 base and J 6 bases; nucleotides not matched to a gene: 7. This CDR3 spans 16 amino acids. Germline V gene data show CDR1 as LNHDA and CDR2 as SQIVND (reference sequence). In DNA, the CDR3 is TGTGCCAGTAGTATAGGGAACGGGGGGGCGTCCGGGGAGCTGTTTTTT. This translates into CASSIGNGGASGELFF.

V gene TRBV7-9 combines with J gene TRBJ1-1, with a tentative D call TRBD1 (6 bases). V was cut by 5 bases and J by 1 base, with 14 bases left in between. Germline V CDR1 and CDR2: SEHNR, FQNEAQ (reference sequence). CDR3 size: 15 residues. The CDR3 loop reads CASSNYREGNTEAFF. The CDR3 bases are TGTGCCAGCAGCAACTACAGGGAAGGGAACACTGAAGCTTTCTTT.

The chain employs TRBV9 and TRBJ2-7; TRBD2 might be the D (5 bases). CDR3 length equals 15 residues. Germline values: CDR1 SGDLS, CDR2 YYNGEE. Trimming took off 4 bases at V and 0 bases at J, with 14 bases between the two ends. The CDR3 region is CASSPTVGSSYEQYF. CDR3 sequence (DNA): TGTGCCAGCAGCCCTACCGTAGGGAGCTCCTACGAGCAGTACTTC.